The sample holds a few counts of the clone carrying this T cell receptor (beta chain). Its antigen is currently unknown. The primer mix had 60 Vbeta and 13 Jbeta primers. In the source study's methods: Approximately 11 million of the 80 million or so unique TCR beta chains counted in a later analysis were shared. This table comes from immunoSEQ multiplex PCR, and its TCRdb copy is limited to in-frame clones, with some not included. D and trimming were read from the DNA, whereas the V and J calls and clone size are those reported in that table. The table lists 150,000 to 200,000 clones, about 70% of them singletons, with 4.5% in the top ten. The sample is drawn from a study of cytomegalovirus exposure and HLA in healthy donors. The study's findings and limits: Investigators reported around 150 TCR beta chains as tied to cytomegalovirus.

The germline V gene encodes CDR1 MDHEN and CDR2 SYDVKM. The CDR3 loop spans 15 amino acids. V was clipped by 4 bases and J by 2 bases, with 12 bases between them. This chain connects TRBV28 to TRBJ2-1; no clear D. This sequence was found in a woman aged 18-29 years in good health and CMV-seropositive. Sequences were obtained from PBMCs. The CDR3 here is CASSSPILAYNEQFF. DNA for the CDR3: TGTGCCAGCAGTTCTCCAATCTTAGCCTACAATGAGCAGTTCTTC.